What follows are 31 T cell receptor beta chains derived from one specimen sequenced in a study of T cells in Graves' hyperthyroidism and ophthalmopathy. Amplification yielded TCR beta CDR3 regions, with RNA transcripts as the source. First-round RT-PCR with HTBI primers amplified the TCR CDR3 region. One entry per CDR3 protein results from TCRdb running MiXCR on the multiplex PCR reads. The sample carries 400,000 to 500,000 distinct CDR3 sequences, about 15% recorded once. The sample comprised blood. The receptors here all came from a young man with Graves' ophthalmopathy.

This chain links TRBV12-3 or TRBV12-4 with TRBJ2-5; TRBD2 is a possible D gene (7 bases). The ends were cut back, 1 base at V and 0 bases at J, with 24 bases in the middle. The CDR3 covers 20 residues. The CDR3 sequence: CASSLENGGGGGGYQETQYF. CDR3 sequence (DNA): TGTGCCAGCAGTTTAGAGAATGGGGGGGGCGGAGGGGGGTACCAAGAGACCCAGTACTTC.

This clonotype was counted many times. The rearrangement links TRBV4-2 to TRBJ1-1, with D tentatively TRBD1 (6 bases). The CDR3 covers 15 residues. Between the trimmed V and J ends, which lost 0 bases and 1 base, there was a span of 9 bases. From germline, CDR1 is LGHNA and CDR2 YNFKEQ. The CDR3 here is CASSQDLTGNTEAFF. The CDR3 DNA follows: TGTGCCAGCAGCCAAGATTTGACAGGGAACACTGAAGCTTTCTTT.

A word on this clonotype: A much bigger clone sits one base away, suggesting this may be a read error. This sequence joins TRBV13 and TRBJ2-2, with a weak D call TRBD2 (5 bases). The CDR3 covers 15 residues. Germline CDR1 reads PRHDT; CDR2 reads FYEKMQ (reference sequence). The CDR3 bases are TGTGCCAGCAGCTTAGGTTCTATCCCCACCGGGGAGCTGGTTTTT. Translating it yields CASSLGSIPTGELVF.

CDR3 in DNA: TGTGCCAGCGCCAAGCAAGGGACAGGGATGGGGGGCACAGATACGCAGTATTTT. Encoded protein: CASAKQGTGMGGTDTQYF. The genes are TRBV6-1 and TRBJ2-3; TRBD1 matches 9 bases. The V gene's germline CDR1 is MNHNS and CDR2 SASEGT. This CDR3 contains 18 residues. J gave up 1 base and V 8 bases, and 16 bases lay outside the gene matches.

The CDR3 nucleotides are TGTGCCAGCAGTCCGGGTGGGGCAGCCTATAATTCACCCCTCCACTTT. It specifies CASSPGGAAYNSPLHF. This chain connects TRBV27 to TRBJ1-6; tentatively, D is TRBD1 (5 bases). Germline loops: CDR1 MNHEY, CDR2 SMNVEV (reference sequence). The CDR3 consists of 16 residues. The V end lost 5 bases, the J end lost 2 bases, and 13 bases lay between the germline ends.

A few counts support this clonotype. The V and J genes are TRBV24-1 and TRBJ2-1, with 11 bases that match TRBD1. Germline CDR1 and CDR2: KGHDR and SFDVKD. The CDR3 loop spans 18 amino acids. J lost 3 bases, V lost 4 bases, and 10 bases had no gene match. The CDR3 region is CATSDRTGGEGYYNEQFF. DNA for the CDR3: TGTGCCACCAGTGACCGGACAGGGGGCGAAGGGTACTACAATGAGCAGTTCTTC.

A few counts support this clonotype. This chain joins TRBV6-1 and TRBJ2-1, with TRBD2 matching over 8 bases. Germline V gene lookup returns CDR1 MNHNS and CDR2 SASEGT. Trimming at V came to 5 bases and at J to 4 bases, leaving 13 bases not matched to a gene. This CDR3 is 17 amino acids long. CDR3 bases: TGTGCCAGCAGTACCCCTCACCGAAGCGGGAGTTACAATGAGCAGTTCTTC. This encodes CASSTPHRSGSYNEQFF.

This clonotype showed up many times. The chain recombines TRBV7-8 with TRBJ2-2; D unclear. V was trimmed by 3 bases and J by 3 bases, leaving 5 bases between them. The CDR3 totals 13 residues. CDR1 and CDR2 from the germline V gene are SGHVS and FQNEAQ. The CDR3 DNA follows: TGTGCCAGCAGCTTCTCGTACACCGGGGAGCTGTTTTTT. It encodes CASSFSYTGELFF.

The table lists this clonotype with a few counts. The chain recombines TRBV19 with TRBJ2-5; possible D gene TRBD1, 6 bases. Trimming left V 3 bases short and J 3 bases short, with 11 bases between. The CDR3 is 14 residues long. Germline CDR1 LNHDA, CDR2 SQIVND (reference sequence). The CDR3 here is CASSMTGPKETQYF. The CDR3 nucleotides are TGTGCCAGTAGTATGACAGGCCCAAAAGAGACCCAGTACTTC.

This clonotype showed up many times. The chain employs TRBV6-1 and TRBJ1-2; no definite D call. The CDR3 loop spans 14 amino acids. Trimming shortened V by 6 bases and J by 2 bases, and 13 bases separated the two germline ends. Per germline, CDR1 MNHNS and CDR2 SASEGT. The CDR3 region has the DNA TGTGCCAGCAGGGACCCCCAAGGGAACTATGGCTACACCTTC. This sequence encodes CASRDPQGNYGYTF.

This clonotype was seen many times. The chain combines TRBV20-1 with TRBJ2-3; 10 bases map to TRBD2. CDR3 length equals 17 residues. The germline gives CDR1 DFQATT, CDR2 SNEGSKA (reference sequence). The trim removed 0 bases at V and 6 bases at J, leaving 12 bases unmatched. CDR3 DNA sequence: TGCAGTGCTAGAGATTCAGGAAGAGCGGGGGGGTTGGATACGCAGTATTTT. Translation gives CSARDSGRAGGLDTQYF.

The table lists this clonotype with many counts. The chain has TRBV5-1 and TRBJ1-1, with D perhaps TRBD1 (5 bases). Trimming removed 0 bases from V and 8 bases from J, with 8 bases in between. Germline loops: CDR1 SGHRS, CDR2 YFSETQ. The CDR3 is 12 amino acids. CDR3 region: CASSLEGSEAFF. In DNA form, the CDR3 reads TGCGCCAGCAGCTTGGAGGGGTCCGAAGCTTTCTTT.

In this sample, this clonotype turned up many times. The rearrangement joins TRBV12-3 or TRBV12-4 to TRBJ1-1, with 7 positions matching TRBD1. J gave up 2 bases and V 3 bases, and 3 bases lay outside the gene matches. This CDR3 region has 14 residues. The CDR3 loop is CASSFDRVNTEAFF. CDR3 nucleotide sequence: TGTGCCAGCAGTTTCGACAGGGTAAACACTGAAGCTTTCTTT.

This clonotype was seen only a few times. V usage is TRBV19 and J usage is TRBJ2-7, with D perhaps matching TRBD2 (6 bases). This CDR3 contains 14 residues. V was pared by 3 bases and J by 4 bases, with 13 bases between. CDR1 is LNHDA and CDR2 is SQIVND in the germline V gene (reference sequence). The CDR3 loop reads CASSIFAGRYEQYF. The CDR3 coding sequence is TGTGCCAGTAGTATTTTCGCGGGAAGGTACGAGCAGTACTTC.

This clonotype was seen many times. This sequence joins TRBV7-6 and TRBJ1-2; the D gene is possibly TRBD1 (6 bases). CDR1 and CDR2 (germline): SGHVS, FNYEAQ. Trimming stripped 1 base from V and 3 bases from J, with 9 bases between. The CDR3 has 14 amino acids. The CDR3 sequence is CASSLGSGDYGYTF. The DNA of the CDR3 is TGTGCCAGCAGCTTAGGGTCAGGGGACTATGGCTACACCTTC.

Ten or more counts support this clonotype. This chain connects TRBV7-9 to TRBJ2-5, with a tentative D call TRBD2 (7 bases). The CDR3 length is 18 residues. Deletions cut 4 bases from V and 5 bases from J, with 26 bases between. CDR1 and CDR2 (germline): SEHNR, FQNEAQ (reference sequence). CDR3 in DNA: TGTGCCAGCAGCTCCTGGACCGGAGGGGGGGGAGACCGGGAGACCCAGTACTTC. It is translated as CASSSWTGGGGDRETQYF.

This clonotype was seen ten or more times. The chain links TRBV12-5 to TRBJ2-3; the match to TRBD2 covers 10 bases. The CDR3 sequence is 18 residues long. The V gene's germline CDR1 is LGHNT and CDR2 FRNRAP. Trimming removed 0 bases from V and 4 bases from J; junction bases left unmatched: 10. CDR3 nucleotide sequence: TGTGCTAGTGGTTTGGTCTTAGCGGGAGGAGAAGGGGCAGATACGCAGTATTTT. As protein: CASGLVLAGGEGADTQYF.

This chain uses TRBV20-1 with TRBJ2-7, with TRBD2 matching over 10 bases. From germline, CDR1 is DFQATT and CDR2 SNEGSKA (reference sequence). Trimming took 1 base from V and 4 from J; bases not matched to a gene: 4. This CDR3 is built from 14 residues. In DNA, the CDR3 is TGCAGTGCTAGAGGACAGACTAGCGGGTACGAGCAGTACTTC. Translating gives CSARGQTSGYEQYF.

This clonotype was seen ten or more times. This rearrangement joins TRBV20-1 to TRBJ1-1; TRBD1 is a possible D gene (6 bases). The ends were cut back, 4 bases at V and 3 bases at J, with 12 bases in the middle. Germline-derived CDR1 and CDR2 are DFQATT and SNEGSKA (reference sequence). The CDR3 extends over 13 amino acids. CDR3: CSAKQGKDTEAFF. The CDR3 DNA reads TGCAGTGCTAAACAGGGTAAGGACACTGAAGCTTTCTTT.

This clonotype was detected only once. The rearrangement links TRBV12-5 to TRBJ2-2; D unclear. The CDR3 has 13 amino acids. Looked up from germline, CDR1 is LGHNT and CDR2 is FRNRAP. V lost 2 bases, J lost 2 bases, and 3 bases lay in between. The CDR3 coding sequence is TGTGCTAGTGGTTTGTTCAACACCGGGGAGCTGTTTTTT. Protein sequence: CASGLFNTGELFF.

V and J are TRBV27 and TRBJ2-7; 7 bases match TRBD1. The CDR3 spans 15 residues. Germline CDR1 is MNHEY and CDR2 is SMNVEV (reference sequence). The V gene end was trimmed by 2 bases and the J gene end by 6 bases; junction bases not matched to a gene: 10. CDR3 sequence (DNA): TGTGCCAGCAGTTTAGAGGGGGCCGTAACCTGCGAGCAGTACTTC. Amino acid sequence: CASSLEGAVTCEQYF.

The V call is TRBV20-1, the J call TRBJ1-1, with D perhaps TRBD1 (5 bases). This CDR3 is 11 amino acids long. The germline V gene has CDR1 DFQATT and CDR2 SNEGSKA (reference sequence). Trimming stripped 3 bases from V and 7 bases from J, with 9 bases between. The chain's CDR3 is CSARSRVEAFF. The CDR3 coding sequence is TGCAGTGCTAGGTCCAGGGTTGAAGCTTTCTTT.

The CDR3 region is CSARDPGLSNEKLFF. CDR3 DNA: TGCAGTGCTAGAGATCCGGGGCTGTCTAATGAAAAACTGTTTTTT. The chain couples TRBV20-1 to TRBJ1-4; the D gene is possibly TRBD1 (5 bases). Germline V lookup: CDR1 DFQATT, CDR2 SNEGSKA (reference sequence). Trimming removed 0 bases at V and 3 bases at J, with 11 bases between. The CDR3 has 15 residues.

This clonotype was seen repeatedly, ten times or more. The rearrangement joins TRBV20-1 to TRBJ1-2; D perhaps matches TRBD1 (5 bases). V lost 6 bases to trimming and J lost 4 bases, with 15 bases between them. Germline CDR1 reads DFQATT; CDR2 reads SNEGSKA (reference sequence). The CDR3 extends over 13 amino acids. The CDR3 spells CSAHPGTSYGYTF. The CDR3 DNA reads TGCAGTGCCCACCCCGGGACCAGCTATGGCTACACCTTC.

This clonotype has a count of ten or more. The chain recombines TRBV6-1 with TRBJ2-5, with D unresolved. This CDR3 is 15 amino acids long. CDR1 is MNHNS, CDR2 SASEGT, per germline. The V gene lost 6 bases and the J gene lost 6 bases, with 20 bases spanning the gap. The CDR3 nucleotides read TGTGCCAGCAGCGCCTTCGGACCGGGCGTAAAGACCCAGTACTTC. Residues: CASSAFGPGVKTQYF.

The rearrangement uses TRBV27 and TRBJ2-7; 9 bases agree with TRBD1. The CDR3 length is 15 residues. From germline, CDR1 is MNHEY and CDR2 SMNVEV (reference sequence). The ends lost 5 bases at V and 2 bases at J; junction bases unmatched: 7. CDR3 amino acids: CASSVGTGSTYEQYF. The CDR3 nucleotides read TGTGCCAGCAGTGTAGGGACAGGGAGCACCTACGAGCAGTACTTC.

This clonotype has just a few counts. The gene calls are TRBV6-1 and TRBJ2-3, with 8 bases identical to TRBD2. Trimming removed 6 bases from V and 6 bases from J; junction bases left unmatched: 17. Germline CDR1 MNHNS, CDR2 SASEGT. The CDR3 loop spans 17 amino acids. The CDR3 is CASSHRTGYSGMDTQYF. CDR3 sequence (DNA): TGTGCCAGCAGCCACCGAACAGGGTATAGCGGGATGGATACGCAGTATTTT.

The V call is TRBV6-1, the J call TRBJ1-3, with D perhaps matching TRBD1 (6 bases). CDR3 length: 17 residues. Germline V gene lookup returns CDR1 MNHNS and CDR2 SASEGT. V was pared by 5 bases and J by 4 bases, with 21 bases between. Here the CDR3 DNA reads TGTGCCAGCAGTTATTCTGTCGTGGGGGGGCCCGGAAACACCATATATTTT. It yields the protein CASSYSVVGGPGNTIYF.

Points on this clonotype: A read error may produce the germline difference seen at one junction end. The V gene is TRBV5-1, the J gene TRBJ2-7; 8 bases line up with TRBD2. This CDR3 comprises 13 residues. Per germline, CDR1 SGHRS and CDR2 YFSETQ. CDR3 sequence (DNA): TGCACCAGCAGCTTGGACGGGGGGGGCGAGCAGTACTTC. Protein product: CTSSLDGGGEQYF.

This clonotype was detected many times. This chain links TRBV9 with TRBJ2-1; D might be TRBD2 (6 bases). The CDR3 spans 14 residues. Germline CDR1 SGDLS, CDR2 YYNGEE. The V and J ends lost 3 bases and 6 bases respectively, with 13 bases between them. The DNA for the CDR3 is TGTGCCAGCAGCGATAGCGGTTCGGGCAATGAGCAGTTCTTC. This codes for CASSDSGSGNEQFF.

In this sample, this clonotype turned up many times. This chain links TRBV7-3 with TRBJ2-3, with TRBD2 matching over 8 bases. V dropped 6 bases and J dropped 4; count of bases not matched to a gene: 9. This CDR3 spans 15 amino acids. Germline CDR1 and CDR2: SGHTA and FQGTGA. The CDR3 DNA sequence: TGTGCCAGCAGGCCAAGCGGGAGCTCCTCAGATACGCAGTATTTT. Its protein product is CASRPSGSSSDTQYF.